This T cell receptor beta chain was sequenced during a study of blood T cell repertoires in COVID-19. The V gene's germline CDR1 is MGHRA and CDR2 YSYEKL. The junction had 5 bases not matched to a gene; V was cut back by 1 base and J by 4 bases. The CDR3 spans 15 residues. In the study's own analysis: Researchers report that nucleated cell counts were estimated from reference gene primer amplification. Produced via immunoSEQ multiplex PCR; TCRdb's table is partial and in-frame only. D and trimming come from the DNA, and the V and J calls and clone size come from that table. The sample shows roughly 310,000 clones, 70% to 90% of them seen only once. In Cohort 3, a recovered donor had either two negative PCRs, clearance, or symptom resolution.

The sequence derives from a middle-aged woman who had recovered from COVID-19. The genes are TRBV4-1 and TRBJ2-5; 8 bases line up with TRBD2. The sequenced sample was PBMCs or T cells enriched from blood (not recorded which). The CDR3 region has the DNA TGCGCCAGCAGCCAAGCGTTACTAGCGGTAGAGACCCAGTACTTC. It translates to CASSQALLAVETQYF.